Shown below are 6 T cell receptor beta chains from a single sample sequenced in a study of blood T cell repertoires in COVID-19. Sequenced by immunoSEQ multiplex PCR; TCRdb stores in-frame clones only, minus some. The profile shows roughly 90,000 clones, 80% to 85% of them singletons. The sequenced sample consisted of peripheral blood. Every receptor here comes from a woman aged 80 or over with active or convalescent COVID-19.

The CDR3 reads CASSLGTAPGPEAFF. CDR3 coding DNA: TGCGCCAGCAGCTTAGGGACAGCGCCCGGTCCTGAAGCTTTCTTT. This chain uses TRBV5-1 with TRBJ1-1, with TRBD1 matching 7 bases. In germline, CDR1 is SGHRS, CDR2 YFSETQ. The length of the CDR3 is 15 residues. Trimming cost V 2 bases and J 6 bases; bases outside gene matches: 10.

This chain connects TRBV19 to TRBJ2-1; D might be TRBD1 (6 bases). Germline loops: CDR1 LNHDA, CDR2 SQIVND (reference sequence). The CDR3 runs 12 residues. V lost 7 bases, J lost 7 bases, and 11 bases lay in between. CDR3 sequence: CASTQGFNEQFF. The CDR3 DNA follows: TGTGCCAGTACCCAGGGGTTTAATGAGCAGTTCTTC. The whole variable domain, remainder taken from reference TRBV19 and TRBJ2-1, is DGGITQSPKYLFRKEGQNVTLSCEQNLNHDAMYWYRQDPGQGLRLIYYSQIVNDFQKGDIAEGYSVSREKKESFPLTVTSAQKNPTAFYLCASTQGFNEQFFGPGTRLTVL.

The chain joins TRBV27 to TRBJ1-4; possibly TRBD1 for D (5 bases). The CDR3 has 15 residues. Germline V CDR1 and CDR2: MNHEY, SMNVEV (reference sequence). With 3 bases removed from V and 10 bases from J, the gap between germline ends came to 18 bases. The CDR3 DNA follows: TGTGCCAGCAGTTTCCTAGGGGCCAAAAAGGGAAAACTGTTTTTT. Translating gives CASSFLGAKKGKLFF.

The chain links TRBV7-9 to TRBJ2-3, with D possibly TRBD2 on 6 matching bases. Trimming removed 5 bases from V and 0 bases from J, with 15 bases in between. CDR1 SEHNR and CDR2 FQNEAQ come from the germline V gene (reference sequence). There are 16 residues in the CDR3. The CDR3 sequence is CASSQRLGGSTDTQYF. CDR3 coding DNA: TGTGCCAGCAGCCAGCGACTAGGAGGGAGCACAGATACGCAGTATTTT.

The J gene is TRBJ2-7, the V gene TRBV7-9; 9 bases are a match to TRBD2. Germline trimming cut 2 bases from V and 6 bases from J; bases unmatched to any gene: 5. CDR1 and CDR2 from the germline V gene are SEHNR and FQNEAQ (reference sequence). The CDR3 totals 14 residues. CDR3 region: CASSLSSGASEQYF. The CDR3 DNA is TGTGCCAGCAGCTTATCTAGCGGGGCCAGCGAGCAGTACTTC.

CDR3 loop: CASSQEAVWSNQPQHF. CDR3 nucleotide sequence: TGTGCCAGCAGCCAAGAGGCGGTTTGGTCCAATCAGCCCCAGCATTTT. The chain joins TRBV4-2 to TRBJ1-5; D call uncertain. Per the germline V gene, CDR1 is LGHNA and CDR2 is YNFKEQ. The CDR3 spans 16 residues. The V end lost 0 bases, the J end lost 3 bases, and 12 bases lay between the germline ends.